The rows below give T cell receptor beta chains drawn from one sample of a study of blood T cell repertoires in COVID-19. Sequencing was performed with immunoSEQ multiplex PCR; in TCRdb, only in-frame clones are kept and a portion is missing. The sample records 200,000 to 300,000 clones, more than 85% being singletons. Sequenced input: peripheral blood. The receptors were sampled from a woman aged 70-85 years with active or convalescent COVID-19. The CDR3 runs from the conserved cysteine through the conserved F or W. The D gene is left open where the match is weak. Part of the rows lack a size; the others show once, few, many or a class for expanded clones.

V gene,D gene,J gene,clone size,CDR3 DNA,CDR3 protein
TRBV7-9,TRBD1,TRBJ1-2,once,TGTGCCAGCAGCTTGCAGAAGGGGGCTGGCTACACCTTC,CASSLQKGAGYTF
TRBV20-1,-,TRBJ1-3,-,TGCAGTGCTAGTGCCCCACAGGGTGGGGACACCATATATTTT,CSASAPQGGDTIYF
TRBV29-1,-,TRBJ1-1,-,TGCAGCGTTGAAGTTTCGGTCGGGGAAGCTTTCTTT,CSVEVSVGEAFF
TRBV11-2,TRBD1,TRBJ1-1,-,TGTGCCAGCAGCTCAGGGGGGTGGAACACTGAAGCTTTCTTT,CASSSGGWNTEAFF
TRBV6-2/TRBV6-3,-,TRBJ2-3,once,TGTGCCAGCAGTTACTCCGCGACCCGAGGGACAGATACGCAGTATTTT,CASSYSATRGTDTQYF
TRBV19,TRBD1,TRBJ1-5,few,TGTGCCAGTGGCGACAGGGGTTTCAATCAGCCCCAGCATTTT,CASGDRGFNQPQHF
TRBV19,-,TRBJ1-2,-,TGTGCCAGTAGTATTAGGTCGGGATTCTATGGCTACACCTTC,CASSIRSGFYGYTF
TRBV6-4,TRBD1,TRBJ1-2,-,TGTGCCAGCAGCTCGACAGGGAATGGCTACACCTTC,CASSSTGNGYTF
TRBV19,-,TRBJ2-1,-,TGTGCCAGTAAGTTCGCGGGCTCACTAAACAATGAGCAGTTCTTC,CASKFAGSLNNEQFF
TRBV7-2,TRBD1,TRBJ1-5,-,TGTGCCAGCAGCTTAGGGGGACAGGGACGAAATCAGCCCCAGCATTTT,CASSLGGQGRNQPQHF
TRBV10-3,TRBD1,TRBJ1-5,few,TGTGCCATCAGTGAGGGGCTGGGACAGGGTACGCAGCCCCAGCATTTT,CAISEGLGQGTQPQHF
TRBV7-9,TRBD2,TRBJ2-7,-,TGTGCCAGCAGCTTGGGGCGCGGGGGTTGGGTGGAAGAGCAGTACTTC,CASSLGRGGWVEEQYF
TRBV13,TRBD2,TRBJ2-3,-,TGTGCCAGCACCTTTAGGACTAGCGGCACAGATACGCAGTATTTT,CASTFRTSGTDTQYF
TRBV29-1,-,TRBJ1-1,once,TGCAGCGTTGACCGGGGACTGGGCACTGAAGCTTTCTTT,CSVDRGLGTEAFF
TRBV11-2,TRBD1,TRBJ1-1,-,TGTGCCAGCAGCCAAGGACAGGTCACTGAAGCTTTCTTT,CASSQGQVTEAFF
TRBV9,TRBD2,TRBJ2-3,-,TGTGCCAGCACCATCGGGACTAGCGGGGTCCGGGGCACAGATACGCAGTATTTT,CASTIGTSGVRGTDTQYF
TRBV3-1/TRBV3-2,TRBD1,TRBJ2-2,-,TGTGCCAGCAAGGGGGCCGCGAACACCGGGGAGCTGTTTTTT,CASKGAANTGELFF
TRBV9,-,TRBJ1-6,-,TGTGCCAGCAGAGGCGGTAGACGGGATTCACCCCTCCACTTT,CASRGGRRDSPLHF
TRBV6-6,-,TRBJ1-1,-,TGTGCCAGCAGCCCTGACAATGAAGCTTTCTTT,CASSPDNEAFF
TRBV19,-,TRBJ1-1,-,TGTGCCAGTAGAATAAGGGGTTACGATCGCGCTTTCTTT,CASRIRGYDRAFF
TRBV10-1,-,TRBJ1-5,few,TGCGCCAGCAGTTTGGGCCCAAATCAGCCCCAGCATTTT,CASSLGPNQPQHF
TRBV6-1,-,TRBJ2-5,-,TGTGCCAGCAGTGAGGGGGCTTGGGAGACCCAGTACTTC,CASSEGAWETQYF
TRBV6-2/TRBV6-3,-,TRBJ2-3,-,TGTGCCAGCAGTACCGGACAGTCCGAATCAGATACGCAGTATTTT,CASSTGQSESDTQYF
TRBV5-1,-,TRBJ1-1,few,TGCGCCAGCAGCTTGAGACGGGATTCTGAAGCTTTCTTT,CASSLRRDSEAFF
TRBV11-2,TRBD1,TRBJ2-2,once,TGTGCCAGCAGCTCCACAGGGGGCTTGATCGGGGAGCTGTTTTTT,CASSSTGGLIGELFF
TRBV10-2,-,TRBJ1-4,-,TGCGCCAGCAGTGAGGCCCTCGGTAGTGAAAAACTGTTTTTT,CASSEALGSEKLFF
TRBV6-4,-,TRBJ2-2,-,TGTGCCAGCAAGCCCCCCGGGGAGCTGTTTTTT,CASKPPGELFF
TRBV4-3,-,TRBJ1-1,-,TGCGCCAGCAGCCCAAACCGGGTCGTTTCACGGGGCACTGAAGCTTTCTTT,CASSPNRVVSRGTEAFF
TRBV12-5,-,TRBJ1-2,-,TGTGCTAGTGGCATAGATTCACACAGGGACACCTTC,CASGIDSHRDTF
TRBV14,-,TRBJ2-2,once,TGTGCCAGCAGCCAAACTCCCGGGGAGCTGTTTTTT,CASSQTPGELFF
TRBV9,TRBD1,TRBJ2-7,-,TGTGCCAGCAGTGCAACCCCGGGACAGGTTTACGAGCAGTACTTC,CASSATPGQVYEQYF
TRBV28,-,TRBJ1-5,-,TGTGCCAGCAGTTTTCCCCAGGGACCCCAGCATTTT,CASSFPQGPQHF
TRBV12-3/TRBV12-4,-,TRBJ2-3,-,TGTGCCAGCACCGGTGCGGCGGGGTCGCAGTATTTT,CASTGAAGSQYF
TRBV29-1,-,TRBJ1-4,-,TGCAGCGTTGAGTTTTCGGGGTATAATGAAAAACTGTTTTTT,CSVEFSGYNEKLFF